The rows below give T cell receptor beta chains drawn from one sample of a study of blood T cell repertoires in COVID-19. Profiling relied on immunoSEQ multiplex PCR, and the TCRdb table lists in-frame clones only, not all of them. In the table there are 120,000 to 150,000 clones, around 84% of which are singletons. The material sequenced was peripheral blood. These receptors came from a human donor with acute or convalescent COVID-19. The donor label of this sample is uncertain. The CDR3 runs from the conserved cysteine through the conserved F or W. The D gene is left open where the match is weak. Rows give clone size only sometimes, using once, few, many, or a class for an expanded clone.

TRBJ1-2 | TRBV28 | - | TRBD1 | TGTGCCAGCAGGCCACCGGGACAGATCTATGGCTACACCTTC | CASRPPGQIYGYTF
TRBJ1-2 | TRBV6-5 | - | - | TGTGCCAGCAGCCGGGGGGGTTTCGAAGGCTACACCTTC | CASSRGGFEGYTF
TRBJ1-1 | TRBV30 | - | TRBD1 | TGTGCCTGGAGTAAGGGACAGGGGAACACTGAAGCTTTCTTT | CAWSKGQGNTEAFF
TRBJ2-5 | TRBV11-2 | - | - | TGTGCCAGCAGCTTAGCTAAGCTAGGTTGGTCGGAGACCCAGTACTTC | CASSLAKLGWSETQYF
TRBJ2-3 | TRBV13 | - | TRBD1 | TGTGCCAGCAGCCAGGGGGCCGGAGATACGCAGTATTTT | CASSQGAGDTQYF
TRBJ1-1 | TRBV12-3/TRBV12-4 | - | - | TGTGCCAGCAGTCCGGACAGTACTGAAGCTTTCTTT | CASSPDSTEAFF
TRBJ2-2 | TRBV6-5 | - | - | TGTGCCAGCAGTTACTCTTTAGGGGCCACCGGGGAGCTGTTTTTT | CASSYSLGATGELFF
TRBJ2-3 | TRBV7-3 | - | TRBD1 | TGTGCCAGCAGCTCCAGACAGGGAGATAACGGAAGGGCTACGCAGTATTTT | CASSSRQGDNGRATQYF
TRBJ1-4 | TRBV27 | few | TRBD1 | TGTGCCAGCAGTTTAGGGCTGGGCAGGGGGATAGCAACTAATGAAAAACTGTTTTTT | CASSLGLGRGIATNEKLFF
TRBJ2-3 | TRBV19 | once | TRBD2 | TGTGCCAGTAGTATGCGGGGGGGGAACACAGATACGCAGTATTTT | CASSMRGGNTDTQYF
TRBJ1-4 | TRBV5-1 | - | TRBD1 | TGCGCCAGCAGCTTTTTAGGGGGACAGGGGGATGAAAAACTGTTTTTT | CASSFLGGQGDEKLFF
TRBJ1-5 | TRBV30 | - | - | TGTGCCTGGAGTCGGGGCAATCAGCCCCAGCATTTT | CAWSRGNQPQHF
TRBJ1-2 | TRBV24-1 | - | TRBD1 | TGTGCCACCAGTGATTCCCGACAGGGGCGGAACGGCTACACCTTC | CATSDSRQGRNGYTF
TRBJ1-2 | TRBV27 | - | TRBD1 | TGTGCCAGCAGGGGGACAGGGGGCGACTATGGCTACACCTTC | CASRGTGGDYGYTF
TRBJ2-2 | TRBV18 | - | - | TGTGCCAGCTCACCAAGTACTCTCACCGGGGAGCTGTTTTTT | CASSPSTLTGELFF
TRBJ2-1 | TRBV24-1 | once | TRBD1 | TGTGCCACCAGTGACCCATCGGGACAGGGATACAATGAGCAGTTCTTC | CATSDPSGQGYNEQFF
TRBJ2-4 | TRBV4-1 | - | TRBD1 | TGCGCCAGCGCCCCGACAGGGTATACGATTCAGTACTTC | CASAPTGYTIQYF
TRBJ2-2 | TRBV11-1 | - | TRBD1 | TGTGCCAGCAGCCCTAGGGGGCGGATTAACACCGGGGAGCTGTTTTTT | CASSPRGRINTGELFF
TRBJ1-5 | TRBV6-4 | - | TRBD1 | TGTGCCAGCAGTTCCACAGGGGGCGATCAGCCCCAGCATTTT | CASSSTGGDQPQHF
TRBJ1-1 | TRBV6-6 | - | - | TGTGCCAGCAGTCCTACGGGGGGCAGGTACACTGAAGCTTTCTTT | CASSPTGGRYTEAFF
TRBJ2-3 | TRBV7-8 | - | TRBD2 | TGTGCCAGCAGCTCGGGACTAGCGGGGGGCACAGATACGCAGTATTTT | CASSSGLAGGTDTQYF
TRBJ1-5 | TRBV5-6 | - | TRBD1 | TGTGCCAGCAGCTTGACAGGGGTTAAGGGCAATCAGCCCCAGCATTTT | CASSLTGVKGNQPQHF
TRBJ2-7 | TRBV7-3 | - | - | TGTGCCAGCAGCCTTAGTTCTGGAGGGGAGCAGTACTTC | CASSLSSGGEQYF
TRBJ2-3 | TRBV5-4 | - | TRBD2 | TGTGCCAGCCGGGGGGAGGGCCCCACGCAGTATTTT | CASRGEGPTQYF
TRBJ1-2 | TRBV9 | - | - | TGTGCCAGCAGCGTCGGGCAGGGAAGGTTGGAAGGCTACACCTTC | CASSVGQGRLEGYTF
TRBJ2-6 | TRBV4-1 | few | - | TGCGCCAGCAGCCAAGAGGGCCCTGGGGCCAACGTCCTGACTTTC | CASSQEGPGANVLTF
TRBJ1-1 | TRBV2 | once | - | TGTGCCAGCACTCTAAGCGGGGGCGAAGCTTTCTTT | CASTLSGGEAFF
TRBJ1-4 | TRBV2 | - | - | TGTGCCAGCATGAGTCAGGCTGAAAAACTGTTTTTT | CASMSQAEKLFF
TRBJ1-1 | TRBV7-9 | - | TRBD1 | TGTGCCAGCAGCCCCACGACAGGGGGCTACACTGAAGCTTTCTTT | CASSPTTGGYTEAFF
TRBJ1-2 | TRBV21-1 | - | - | TGTGCCAGCAGCAAAGAAAGGCAGGGGGCCGACCCTTTCTATGGCTACACCTTC | CASSKERQGADPFYGYTF
TRBJ1-1 | TRBV14 | - | - | TGTGCCAGCAGCCCTTTGGGAGGGGGTTGGAACACTGAAGCTTTCTTT | CASSPLGGGWNTEAFF
TRBJ2-2 | TRBV5-1 | - | TRBD2 | TGCGCCAGTAGGACTAGCGCCGGGGAGCTGTTTTTT | CASRTSAGELFF
TRBJ1-2 | TRBV28 | few | - | TGTGCCAGCAGTCTTACCGATGTGGGGAGGGTGGTTGGCTACACCTTC | CASSLTDVGRVVGYTF
TRBJ2-1 | TRBV3-1/TRBV3-2 | - | - | TGTGCCAGCAGCCAAGAAGGCAGGGGAAACAATGAGCAGTTCTTC | CASSQEGRGNNEQFF
TRBJ2-3 | TRBV9 | once | - | TGTGCCAGCAGCGTTGTGGGAGGAGTGGGAGATACGCAGTATTTT | CASSVVGGVGDTQYF
TRBJ1-1 | TRBV7-2 | - | - | TGTGCCAGCAGCTTATCCCGGACAGTAGGAACTGAAGCTTTCTTT | CASSLSRTVGTEAFF
TRBJ2-5 | TRBV5-1 | few | - | TGCGCCAGCAGCCGGTTTAGTTTATTGGGGGCCTCCTTTGAGACCCAGTACTTC | CASSRFSLLGASFETQYF
TRBJ1-2 | TRBV2 | - | - | TGTGCCAGCAGTGAAGAGCTACGTTATGGCTACACCTTC | CASSEELRYGYTF
TRBJ2-2 | TRBV4-2 | - | TRBD2 | TGTGCCAGCAGCCGTATGGGACTAGCGGGACGCACCGGGGAGCTGTTTTTT | CASSRMGLAGRTGELFF
TRBJ2-5 | TRBV5-1 | - | - | TGCGCCAGCAGCTTGGCCTTAGACATTCAAGAGACCCAGTACTTC | CASSLALDIQETQYF